This T cell receptor beta chain stems from a study of a mutant IDH1 vaccine in newly diagnosed glioma. For the study at large: Eight vaccine injections were given to patients in weeks 1, 3, 5, 7, 11, 15, 19 and 23. Former treatment meant radiotherapy, temozolomide, or both; the majority had gotten both. Following radiotherapy alone, or alongside temozolomide cycles, vaccination was started after an interval of 4-6 weeks.

Time point here: week 23, last vaccination. Each dose of the vaccine consisted of 300 ug of mutant IDH1 20-mer peptide, with topical imiquimod. Clones were sequenced by immunoSEQ multiplex PCR, and TCRdb holds only the in-frame ones, with some missing. Of about 44,000 clones listed, about 91% are singletons. On this clone itself: Antigen: not known.

The CDR3 is 16 amino acids. Germline-derived CDR1 and CDR2 are SEHNR and FQNEAQ (reference sequence). The V and J ends lost 2 bases and 4 bases respectively, with 18 bases between them. Study observations and caveats: Pseudoprogression appeared unlinked to shifts in leading peripheral T cell clonotypes.

This chain connects TRBV7-9 to TRBJ2-7; the D gene is possibly TRBD1 (6 bases). This clonotype was obtained from a man over 45 with glioma. The sequences come from PBMCs, collected from a glioma patient whose treatment included an IDH1 peptide vaccine. Written as DNA, the CDR3 is TGTGCCAGCAGCTTAACACACAGGACAGCATTATACGAGCAGTACTTC. This translates into CASSLTHRTALYEQYF. Variable domain in full (rest from reference TRBV7-9 and TRBJ2-7): DTGVSQNPRHKITKRGQNVTFRCDPISEHNRLYWYRQTLGQGPEFLTYFQNEAQLEKSRLLSDRFSAERPKGSFSTLEIQRTEQGDSAMYLCASSLTHRTALYEQYFGPGTRLTVT.